Below, 3 T cell receptor beta chains from the same sample are listed, as sequenced in a study of shared clonotypes between healthy human individuals. The protocol was immunoSEQ multiplex PCR, while the TCRdb copy is restricted to in-frame clones and leaves out a portion. Of about 510,000 clones listed, roughly 79% are singletons. Sample: PBMCs. Receptor source: a woman aged 40 to 50 in good health. Some clones in this sample may be carry-over from other donors' samples.

This chain joins TRBV19 and TRBJ1-5; tentatively, D is TRBD1 (5 bases). CDR3 length equals 16 residues. V was trimmed by 7 bases and J by 6 bases, leaving 22 bases between them. Germline loops: CDR1 LNHDA, CDR2 SQIVND (reference sequence). The CDR3 bases are TGTGCCAGTACCCCCGCTTCGGGGGTGGAGGGTCAGCCCCAGCATTTT. It encodes CASTPASGVEGQPQHF.

V gene TRBV15 combines with J gene TRBJ1-2; no definite D call. The germline CDR1 and CDR2 sequences are LNHNV and YYDKDF (reference sequence). CDR3 size: 13 residues. The V end was cut by 6 bases, the J end by 8 bases, with 16 bases between. In nucleotides, the CDR3 is TGTGCCACCAGGAGGGTTGGGGATGGAGGCTACACCTTC. Translating gives CATRRVGDGGYTF.

On this clone: With only one base between it and a far larger clone, this is likely a read error. This specimen includes other DNA sequences encoding the same CDR3. The chain carries TRBV6-1 and TRBJ2-7; possibly TRBD2 for D (5 bases). There are 13 residues in the CDR3. V lost 2 bases, J lost 6 bases, and 11 bases lay in between. In germline, CDR1 is MNHNS, CDR2 SASEGT. Written as DNA, the CDR3 is TGTGCCAGCAGTGAAACGGGGAAAAGCGAGCAGTACTTC. This sequence encodes CASSETGKSEQYF.